The sequence of this T cell receptor (beta chain) was determined in a study of identical twins. Broader study findings: Among monozygotic twins, out-of-frame TCR alpha sharing exceeded what models predicted. The authors drew conclusions from cross-sectional statistical analysis rather than following the same donors. Sequences that were out-of-frame, alpha and twin-shared displayed an excess of low generation probability.

A universal primer site was created by template switching, with the cDNA bearing unique molecular identifiers. One entry per CDR3 protein results from TCRdb running MiXCR on the 5' RACE reads. The sample yields 430,000 or so distinct CDR3 sequences, roughly 26% seen once. This clonotype was found a few times. Its specificity is not known. This CDR3 has 17 amino acids. V lost 2 bases and J 0 bases, leaving 13 bases between the germline ends. CDR1 is LGHDT, CDR2 YNNKEL, per germline (reference sequence). The same sample was also studied in work on T cells expressing NK-cell markers.

The sample was CD4+ T cells sorted from blood. The receptor was isolated from a woman aged 18-30 years in good health. This sequence joins TRBV3-1 and TRBJ2-2, with D perhaps matching TRBD1 (6 bases). This CDR3 is CASSQLGTTSNTGELFF. CDR3 DNA: TGTGCCAGCAGCCAACTGGGGACAACCTCGAACACCGGGGAGCTGTTTTTT.